These 28 T cell receptor beta chains were sequenced from one sample in a study of CD8 T cells in Susac syndrome. Reverse transcription used about 0.45 to 1 ug RNA and random hexamers. A single record per CDR3 protein comes from TCRdb applying MiXCR to the immunoSEQ multiplex PCR reads. The table has nearly 25,000 distinct CDR3 sequences, around 95% seen once. Specimen: CD8+ T cells from PBMCs. Receptors were obtained from a human donor with Susac syndrome.

In the case of this clonotype: One end of the junction varies from germline; a read error may be responsible. The V and J genes are TRBV11-2 and TRBJ2-1; D call uncertain. Germline V gene sequence: CDR1 SGHAT, CDR2 FQNNGV. CDR3 size: 11 residues. Here the CDR3 reads CASSLYSEQFF. In nucleotides, the CDR3 is TGTGCCAGCAGCTTATACAGTGAGCAGTTCTTC. The full variable domain, in which reference TRBV11-2 and TRBJ2-1 provide the parts outside the CDR3, is EAGVAQSPRYKIIEKRQSVAFWCNPISGHATLYWYQQILGQGPKLLIQFQNNGVVDDSQLPKDRFSAERLKGVDSTLKIQPAKLEDSAVYLCASSLYSEQFFGPGTRLTVL.

The V call is TRBV30, the J call TRBJ1-2; D call uncertain. Trimming shortened V by 2 bases and J by 8 bases, and 15 bases separated the two germline ends. Germline values: CDR1 GTSNPN, CDR2 SVGIG (reference sequence). CDR3 size: 13 residues. The CDR3 loop is CAWSPPEGPGYTF. CDR3 nucleotide sequence: TGTGCCTGGAGTCCACCGGAAGGGCCCGGCTACACCTTC.

This clonotype showed up just once. V gene TRBV9 combines with J gene TRBJ1-1, with D possibly being TRBD1 (6 bases). The germline V and J ends were trimmed by 0 bases and 8 bases, with 8 bases remaining between them. The length of the CDR3 is 12 residues. Germline CDR1 SGDLS, CDR2 YYNGEE. CDR3 nucleotide sequence: TGTGCCAGCAGCGTAGAGGGGGTGGAAGCTTTCTTT. Translated: CASSVEGVEAFF.

This chain links TRBV6-2 or TRBV6-3 with TRBJ2-2; D is ambiguous. Germline CDR1 MNHEY, CDR2 SVGEGT. V lost 0 bases to trimming and J lost 5 bases, with 4 bases between them. The CDR3 length is 13 residues. In nucleotides, the CDR3 is TGTGCCAGCAGTTACTCCGAAACCGGGGAGCTGTTTTTT. It is translated as CASSYSETGELFF.

This clonotype occurred once. The genes are TRBV4-1 and TRBJ2-5; TRBD1 aligns across 7 bases. The CDR3 has 14 residues. Looked up from germline, CDR1 is MGHRA and CDR2 is YSYEKL. V lost 0 bases to trimming and J lost 5 bases; unmatched junction nucleotides: 3. The CDR3: CASSQEGGRETQYF. CDR3 bases: TGCGCCAGCAGCCAAGAAGGGGGCCGGGAGACCCAGTACTTC.

The chain couples TRBV6-4 to TRBJ2-1; 10 nucleotides match TRBD2. The CDR3 consists of 15 residues. Per the germline V gene, CDR1 is MRHNA and CDR2 is SNTAGT. V lost 5 bases, J lost 2 bases, and 3 bases stayed unmatched. This CDR3 reads CASSQLAGTYNEQFF. CDR3 in DNA: TGTGCCAGCAGTCAACTAGCGGGGACCTACAATGAGCAGTTCTTC.

The chain is built from TRBV3-1 and TRBJ1-4, with 7 bases lining up with TRBD1. V dropped 3 bases and J dropped 5; count of bases not matched to a gene: 6. The CDR3 consists of 15 residues. Germline CDR1 reads LGHDT; CDR2 reads YNNKEL (reference sequence). The CDR3 spells CASSQEGQPNEKLFF. In DNA, the CDR3 is TGTGCCAGCAGCCAGGAGGGACAGCCCAATGAAAAACTGTTTTTT.

The chain employs TRBV3-1 and TRBJ1-2, with unresolved D. V shed 0 bases and J shed 4 bases, with 12 bases lying between them. The germline gives CDR1 LGHDT, CDR2 YNNKEL (reference sequence). The CDR3 has 15 residues. The DNA for the CDR3 is TGTGCCAGCAGCCAAGAAGGAGGGTTCAGCTATGGCTACACCTTC. The encoded protein is CASSQEGGFSYGYTF.

The rearrangement joins TRBV6-5 to TRBJ1-2, with 10 bases fitting TRBD1. The germline V gene has CDR1 MNHEY and CDR2 SVGAGI. This CDR3 region has 17 residues. V lost 0 bases and J lost 3; bases outside the gene matches: 7. CDR3 region: CASSYSRDRGFYYGYTF. The CDR3 bases are TGTGCCAGCAGTTACTCGAGGGACAGGGGTTTTTACTATGGCTACACCTTC.

The table lists this clonotype with a few counts. The gene calls are TRBV23-1 and TRBJ1-2; 9 bases match TRBD1. TRBV23-1 is an ORF, and what it does is uncertain. V gave up 3 bases and J gave up 3 bases; unmatched junction bases: 5. The CDR3 sequence is 15 residues long. CDR3 sequence (DNA): TGCGCCAGCAGTCAGCCGGACAGGGGCGACTATGGCTACACCTTC. It is translated as CASSQPDRGDYGYTF.

The chain is built from TRBV12-3 or TRBV12-4 and TRBJ1-6; weak D call: TRBD1 (5 bases). Deletions cut 4 bases from V and 0 bases from J, with 10 bases between. This CDR3 is 16 amino acids long. The CDR3 region has the DNA TGTGCCAGCAGTTGGGGCGGGAGCTCCTATAATTCACCCCTCCACTTT. Translating gives CASSWGGSSYNSPLHF.

The CDR3 bases are TGCAGCGTTGAAGATATAGGGAGGGGGCTCCAAGAGACCCAGTACTTC. Its protein is CSVEDIGRGLQETQYF. The chain carries TRBV29-1 and TRBJ2-5, with D perhaps matching TRBD1 or TRBD2 (7 bases each). This CDR3 is built from 16 residues. Trimming took off 0 bases at V and 1 base at J, with 15 bases between the two ends. Germline V gene data show CDR1 as SQVTM and CDR2 as ANQGSEA.

This chain joins TRBV5-6 and TRBJ2-1; D remains ambiguous. CDR1 SGHDT and CDR2 YYEEEE come from the germline V gene. Trimming left V 3 bases short and J 0 bases short, with 7 bases between. This CDR3 spans 14 amino acids. For the CDR3, the DNA is TGTGCCAGCAGCTCCTCTTACTCCTACAATGAGCAGTTCTTC. It yields the protein CASSSSYSYNEQFF.

Concerning this clonotype itself: Relative to the germline gene, one junction end is altered; a read error may explain this. The chain is built from TRBV5-1 and TRBJ2-5; unclear D gene. This CDR3 is built from 8 residues. Germline V gene sequence: CDR1 SGHRS, CDR2 YFSETQ. CDR3 region: CASSSTHF. CDR3 DNA: TGCGCCAGCAGCTCGACCCACTTC.

This rearrangement joins TRBV15 to TRBJ2-7, with TRBD1 matching over 9 bases. V lost 1 base and J lost 6; bases outside the gene matches: 16. CDR3 size: 18 residues. The germline gives CDR1 LNHNV, CDR2 YYDKDF (reference sequence). The CDR3 sequence: CATSRAGPGTGSFGEQYF. CDR3 coding DNA: TGTGCCACCAGCAGAGCCGGTCCCGGGACAGGGTCATTTGGCGAGCAGTACTTC.

The rearrangement links TRBV5-8 to TRBJ2-1; 9 bases match TRBD2. Per the germline V gene, CDR1 is SGHTS and CDR2 is YDEGEE. The length of the CDR3 is 15 residues. Trimming removed 5 bases from V and 8 bases from J; junction bases left unmatched: 11. The CDR3 region has the DNA TGTGCCAGCAGAGGTTTTAGCGGGGGCGAGGATGAGCAGTTCTTC. Its translation is CASRGFSGGEDEQFF.

This sequence joins TRBV28 and TRBJ2-7; TRBD1 matches 8 bases. The CDR3 spans 16 residues. Germline V CDR1 and CDR2: MDHEN, SYDVKM. J was trimmed by 0 bases and V by 11 bases; bases with no gene match: 15. The CDR3 protein is CAGTHDPGTGSYEQYF. The CDR3 nucleotides read TGTGCCGGCACCCATGATCCCGGGACAGGCTCCTACGAGCAGTACTTC.

This clonotype was seen more than once but under ten times. The chain has TRBV14 and TRBJ2-7; no firm D call. Trimming cost V 0 bases and J 4 bases, with 7 bases left between them. There are 13 residues in the CDR3. Germline values: CDR1 SGHDN, CDR2 FVKESK. CDR3 amino acids: CASSQDGSYEQYF. The CDR3 DNA reads TGTGCCAGCAGCCAAGACGGATCGTACGAGCAGTACTTC.

V is TRBV19 and J is TRBJ2-1, with 8 positions matching TRBD2. This CDR3 has 13 residues. Germline V lookup: CDR1 LNHDA, CDR2 SQIVND (reference sequence). Trimming at V came to 7 bases and at J to 6 bases, leaving 5 bases not matched to a gene. The DNA for the CDR3 is TGTGCCAGTACGAGCGGGGGTGGCAATGAGCAGTTCTTC. Encoded protein: CASTSGGGNEQFF. The entire variable domain, with the rest obtained from reference TRBV19 and TRBJ2-1, is as follows: DGGITQSPKYLFRKEGQNVTLSCEQNLNHDAMYWYRQDPGQGLRLIYYSQIVNDFQKGDIAEGYSVSREKKESFPLTVTSAQKNPTAFYLCASTSGGGNEQFFGPGTRLTVL.

The chain links TRBV6-5 to TRBJ1-2; D perhaps matches TRBD1 (5 bases). The CDR3 length is 15 residues. V was shortened by 0 bases and J by 4 bases, with 12 bases between the two germline ends. From germline, CDR1 is MNHEY and CDR2 SVGAGI. The CDR3 nucleotides read TGTGCCAGCAGTTACTCGCCAGGGACTTTCTATGGCTACACCTTC. Its protein is CASSYSPGTFYGYTF.

This chain connects TRBV28 to TRBJ2-3; TRBD2 matches at 9 bases. Germline CDR1 is MDHEN and CDR2 is SYDVKM. The CDR3 extends over 15 amino acids. Trimming removed 3 bases from V and 3 bases from J; junction bases left unmatched: 4. CDR3 sequence reads: CASSLGGGATDTQYF. CDR3 nucleotides: TGTGCCAGCAGTTTGGGCGGGGGGGCAACAGATACGCAGTATTTT.

V and J are TRBV28 and TRBJ2-4; 11 bases line up with TRBD1. Trimming removed 0 bases from V and 0 bases from J; junction bases left unmatched: 13. CDR3 length equals 21 residues. The V gene's germline CDR1 is MDHEN and CDR2 SYDVKM. CDR3 coding DNA: TGTGCCAGCAGTTTATGGAGGTCCGGGACAGGGGGAACCTCAGCCAAAAACATTCAGTACTTC. Protein product: CASSLWRSGTGGTSAKNIQYF.

The DNA of the CDR3 is TGCGCCAGCAGCCCAAGGGACGGCTCTGGAAACACCATATATTTT. Encoded protein: CASSPRDGSGNTIYF. This rearrangement joins TRBV4-1 to TRBJ1-3; D is possibly TRBD1 (5 bases). The CDR3 extends over 15 amino acids. Per the germline V gene, CDR1 is MGHRA and CDR2 is YSYEKL. V lost 4 bases and J lost 0, with 10 bases in between.

The rearrangement links TRBV30 to TRBJ2-7; 8 bases match TRBD2. The CDR3 spans 14 residues. Germline CDR1 and CDR2: GTSNPN and SVGIG (reference sequence). V lost 8 bases and J lost 2; bases outside the gene matches: 11. In nucleotides, the CDR3 is TGTGCCGGGGAAACTAGCGGCTCCCCCTACGAGCAGTACTTC. Encoded protein: CAGETSGSPYEQYF.

Only one count was recorded for this clonotype. The chain links TRBV5-1 to TRBJ2-7; weak D call: TRBD1 (7 bases). This CDR3 comprises 15 residues. The germline V gene encodes CDR1 SGHRS and CDR2 YFSETQ. The V gene lost 0 bases and the J gene lost 4 bases, with 14 bases spanning the gap. The CDR3 DNA reads as TGCGCCAGCAGCTTGGCGGGGGACAGCGAATACGAGCAGTACTTC. Amino acids: CASSLAGDSEYEQYF.

The CDR3 DNA reads as TGCGCCAGCAGTGAGGGGGGTGAGGTGAACACTGAAGCTTTCTTT. This translates into CASSEGGEVNTEAFF. J is TRBJ1-1 and V is TRBV10-1; weak D call: TRBD1 (5 bases). The germline V gene encodes CDR1 WNHNN and CDR2 SYGVQD (reference sequence). The V end was cut by 2 bases, the J end by 0 bases, with 10 bases between. This CDR3 spans 15 amino acids.

The genes are TRBV7-9 and TRBJ2-1; 7 positions match TRBD2. CDR3 size: 16 residues. Per the germline V gene, CDR1 is SEHNR and CDR2 is FQNEAQ (reference sequence). With 1 base clipped from V and 4 bases from J, the junction kept 7 bases outside the gene matches. CDR3 bases: TGTGCCAGCAGCTTAGTTGGACTAGGATTATACAATGAGCAGTTCTTC. Protein sequence: CASSLVGLGLYNEQFF.

This chain joins TRBV27 and TRBJ2-1; a possible D gene is TRBD2 (7 bases). The germline V gene has CDR1 MNHEY and CDR2 SMNVEV (reference sequence). The CDR3 runs to 15 residues. The V and J ends lost 0 bases and 2 bases respectively, with 8 bases between them. CDR3 in DNA: TGTGCCAGCAGTTTATCGCGGGGGCCCTACAATGAGCAGTTCTTC. Protein: CASSLSRGPYNEQFF.